The T cell receptor (beta chain) under discussion was sequenced for a study of cytomegalovirus exposure and HLA in healthy donors. Overall study findings and caveats: Prior analysis indicated that the majority of TCR beta V segments exhibited productivity approximately 87% or approximately 30% of the time. Within the data, a cluster of highly shared sequence variants was likely a sequencing artifact.

PCR amplification relied on 60 Vbeta primers (plus 13 Jbeta primers). Clones were read by immunoSEQ multiplex PCR, and TCRdb kept only the in-frame ones, dropping some. The sample includes some 150,000 clones, roughly 9.6% of them seen just once. Note on this clone: Its matching antigen is unknown.

This TCR derives from a woman in her thirties or forties in good health and CMV-seropositive. Sequencing was performed on PBMCs.

The CDR3 protein is CASSPNSGDTQYF. For the CDR3, the DNA is TGTGCCAGCAGCCCCAACAGTGGGGATACGCAGTATTTT. This chain joins TRBV7-2 and TRBJ2-3; no clear D. Germline assignment: CDR1 SGHTA and CDR2 FQGNSA. V shed 5 bases and J shed 6 bases, with 12 bases lying between them. The CDR3 has 13 amino acids.